This T cell receptor beta chain was found in a study of cytomegalovirus exposure and HLA in healthy donors. Primers: 60 Vbeta forward and 13 Jbeta reverse. Assay used: immunoSEQ multiplex PCR; TCRdb lists only in-frame clones, some missing. The sample gives 180,000 or so clones, roughly 70% of which show up once; 2.9% is in the top ten. Germline CDR1 reads MNHNS; CDR2 reads SASEGT. The CDR3 consists of 13 residues. V shed 6 bases, J shed 11 bases, and the junction held 9 bases outside the gene matches. The specimen sequenced was PBMCs. The TCR originated in a male donor in good health and CMV-seronegative. V gene TRBV6-1 combines with J gene TRBJ1-1; TRBD1 agrees at 10 bases. In nucleotides, the CDR3 is TGTGCCAGCAGCTATCGGGACAGGGGTCTGGCTTTCTTT. Translated: CASSYRDRGLAFF.